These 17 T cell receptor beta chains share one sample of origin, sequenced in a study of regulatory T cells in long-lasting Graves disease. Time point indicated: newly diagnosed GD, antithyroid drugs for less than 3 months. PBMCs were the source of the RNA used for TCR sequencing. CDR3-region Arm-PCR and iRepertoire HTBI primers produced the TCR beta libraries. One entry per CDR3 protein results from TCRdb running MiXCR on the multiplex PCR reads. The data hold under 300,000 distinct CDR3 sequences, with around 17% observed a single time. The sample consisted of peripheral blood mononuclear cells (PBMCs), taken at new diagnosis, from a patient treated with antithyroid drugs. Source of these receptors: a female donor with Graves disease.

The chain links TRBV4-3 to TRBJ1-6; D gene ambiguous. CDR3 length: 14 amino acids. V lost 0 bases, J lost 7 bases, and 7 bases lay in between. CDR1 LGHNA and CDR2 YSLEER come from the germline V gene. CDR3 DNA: TGCGCCAGCAGCCAAGATTCGCCGAATTCACCCCTCCACTTT. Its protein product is CASSQDSPNSPLHF.

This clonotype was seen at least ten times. The CDR3, as DNA: TGTGCCAGCAGTCCGACAGGGAGGGGCACTGAAGCTTTCTTT. It specifies CASSPTGRGTEAFF. The V and J genes are TRBV12-3 or TRBV12-4 and TRBJ1-1; 7 nucleotides align to TRBD1. This CDR3 is built from 14 residues. V lost 5 bases and J lost 4; bases outside the gene matches: 7.

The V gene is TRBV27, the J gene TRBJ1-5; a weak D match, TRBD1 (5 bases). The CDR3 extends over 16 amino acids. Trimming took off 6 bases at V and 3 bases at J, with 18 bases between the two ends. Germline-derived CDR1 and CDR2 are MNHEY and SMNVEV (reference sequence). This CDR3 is CASSGDYGGANQPQHF. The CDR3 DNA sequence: TGTGCCAGCAGCGGGGATTATGGAGGGGCCAATCAGCCCCAGCATTTT.

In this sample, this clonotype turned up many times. CDR3 DNA sequence: TGTGCCAGCAGCACTAGCGGGAGGGCCCCCAATGAGCAGTTCTTC. Amino acids: CASSTSGRAPNEQFF. The J gene is TRBJ2-1, the V gene TRBV7-9; 13 bases are shared with TRBD2. The CDR3 covers 15 residues. Trimming took 5 bases from V and 6 from J; bases not matched to a gene: 4. Per the germline V gene, CDR1 is SEHNR and CDR2 is FQNEAQ (reference sequence).

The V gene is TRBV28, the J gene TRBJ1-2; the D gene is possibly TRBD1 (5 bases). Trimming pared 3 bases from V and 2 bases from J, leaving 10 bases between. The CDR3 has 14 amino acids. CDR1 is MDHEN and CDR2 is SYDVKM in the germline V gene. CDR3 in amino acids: CASSFGADNYGYTF. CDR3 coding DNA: TGTGCCAGCAGTTTTGGGGCAGACAACTATGGCTACACCTTC.

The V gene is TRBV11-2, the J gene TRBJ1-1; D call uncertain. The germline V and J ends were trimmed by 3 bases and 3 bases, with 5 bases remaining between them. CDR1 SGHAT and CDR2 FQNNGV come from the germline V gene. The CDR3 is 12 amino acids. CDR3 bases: TGTGCCAGCAGCTTTGTGGACACTGAAGCTTTCTTT. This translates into CASSFVDTEAFF.

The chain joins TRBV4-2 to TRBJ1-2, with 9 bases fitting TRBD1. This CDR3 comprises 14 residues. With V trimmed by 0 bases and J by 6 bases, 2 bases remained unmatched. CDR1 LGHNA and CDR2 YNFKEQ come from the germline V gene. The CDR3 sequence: CASSQDDRGDGYTF. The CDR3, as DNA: TGTGCCAGCAGCCAAGATGACAGGGGGGATGGCTACACCTTC.

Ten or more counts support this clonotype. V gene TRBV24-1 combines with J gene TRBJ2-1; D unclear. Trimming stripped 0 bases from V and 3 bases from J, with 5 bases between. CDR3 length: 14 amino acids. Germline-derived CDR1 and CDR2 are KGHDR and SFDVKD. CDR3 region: CATSDLVNYNEQFF. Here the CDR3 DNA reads TGTGCCACCAGTGATTTGGTCAACTACAATGAGCAGTTCTTC.

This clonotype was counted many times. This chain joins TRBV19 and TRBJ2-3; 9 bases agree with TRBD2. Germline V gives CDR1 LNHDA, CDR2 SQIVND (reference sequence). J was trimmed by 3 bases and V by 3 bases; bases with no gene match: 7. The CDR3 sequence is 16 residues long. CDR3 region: CASSMLSGSYTDTQYF. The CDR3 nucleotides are TGTGCCAGTAGTATGCTTAGCGGGAGTTATACAGATACGCAGTATTTT.

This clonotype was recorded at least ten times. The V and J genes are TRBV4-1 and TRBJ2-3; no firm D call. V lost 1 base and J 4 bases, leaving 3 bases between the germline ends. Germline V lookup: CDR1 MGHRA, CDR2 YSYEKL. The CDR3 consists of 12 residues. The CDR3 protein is CASSQVSDTQYF. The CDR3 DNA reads TGCGCCAGCAGCCAAGTTTCAGATACGCAGTATTTT.

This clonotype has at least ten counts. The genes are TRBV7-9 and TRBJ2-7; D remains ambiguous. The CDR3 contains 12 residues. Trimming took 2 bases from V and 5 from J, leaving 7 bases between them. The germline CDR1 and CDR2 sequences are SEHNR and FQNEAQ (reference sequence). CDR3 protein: CASSLWHHEQYF. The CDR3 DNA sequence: TGTGCCAGCAGCTTATGGCACCACGAGCAGTACTTC.

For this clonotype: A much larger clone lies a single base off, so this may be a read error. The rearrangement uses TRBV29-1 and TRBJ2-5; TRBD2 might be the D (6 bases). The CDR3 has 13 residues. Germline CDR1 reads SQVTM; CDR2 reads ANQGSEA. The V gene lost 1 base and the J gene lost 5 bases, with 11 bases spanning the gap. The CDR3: CSVEADGGETQYF. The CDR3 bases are TGCAGCGTTGAAGCCGATGGGGGGGAGACCCAGTACTTC.

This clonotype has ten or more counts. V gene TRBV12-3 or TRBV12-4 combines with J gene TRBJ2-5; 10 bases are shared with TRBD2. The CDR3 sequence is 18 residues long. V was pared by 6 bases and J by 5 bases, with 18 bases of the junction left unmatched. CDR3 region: CASSNPGLARRVGETQYF. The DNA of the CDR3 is TGTGCCAGCAGCAACCCGGGACTAGCGAGGAGGGTGGGGGAGACCCAGTACTTC.

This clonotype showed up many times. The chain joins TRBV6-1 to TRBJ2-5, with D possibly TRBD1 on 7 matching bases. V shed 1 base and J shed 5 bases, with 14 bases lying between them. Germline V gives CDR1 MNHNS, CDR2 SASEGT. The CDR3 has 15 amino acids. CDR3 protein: CASSEDGGGYETQYF. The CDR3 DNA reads TGTGCCAGCAGTGAAGATGGAGGGGGCTATGAGACCCAGTACTTC.

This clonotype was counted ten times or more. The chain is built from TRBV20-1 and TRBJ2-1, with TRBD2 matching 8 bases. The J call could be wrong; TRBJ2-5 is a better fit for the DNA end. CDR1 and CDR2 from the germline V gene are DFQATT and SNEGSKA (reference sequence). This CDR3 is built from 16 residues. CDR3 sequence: CSARSREGRGGATQYF. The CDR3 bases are TGCAGTGCTAGGTCACGGGAGGGACGAGGGGGTGCGACCCAGTACTTC.

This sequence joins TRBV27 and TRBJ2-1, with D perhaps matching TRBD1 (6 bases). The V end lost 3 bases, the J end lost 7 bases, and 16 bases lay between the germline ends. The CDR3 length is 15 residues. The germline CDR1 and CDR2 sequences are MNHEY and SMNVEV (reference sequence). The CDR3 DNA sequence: TGTGCCAGCAGTTTCGGGGACATCGGTTCGAATGAGCAGTTCTTC. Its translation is CASSFGDIGSNEQFF.

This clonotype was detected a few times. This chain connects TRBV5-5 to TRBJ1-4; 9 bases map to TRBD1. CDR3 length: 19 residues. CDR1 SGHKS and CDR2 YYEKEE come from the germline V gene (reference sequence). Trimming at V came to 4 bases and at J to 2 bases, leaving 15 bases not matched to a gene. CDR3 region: CASSQRLGQGQWTNEKLFF. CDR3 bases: TGTGCCAGCAGCCAACGACTAGGACAGGGGCAGTGGACTAATGAAAAACTGTTTTTT.